The 2 T cell receptor beta chains listed next were all sequenced from one sample in a study of molecular identifiers for immune sequencing clone quantification. TCRdb redid the calling of the PCR reads with MiXCR, one entry per CDR3 protein. The data contain about 320,000 distinct CDR3 sequences, 20% to 25% of them singletons. Sequenced input: naive CD8+ T cells from blood, with Jurkat cell RNA spiked in. Described subset: FACS-sorted CD8+CD4-CCR7+CD45RA+ naive T cells. The source is a human donor in good health. Some libraries in this study had Jurkat cell RNA spiked in.

As concerns this clonotype: One end of the junction does not line up with germline, which may come from a read error. V and J are TRBV4-3 and TRBJ2-5, with 11 bases aligning to TRBD2. In germline, CDR1 is LGHNA, CDR2 YSLEER. This CDR3 has 18 amino acids. For the CDR3, the DNA is TGCGCCAGCAGCCAAGAGCCGTATAAGACTAGCGGGGAAGAGGCCCAGTACTTC. Translating gives CASSQEPYKTSGEEAQYF.

This clonotype was found many times. J is TRBJ2-3 and V is TRBV12-3 or TRBV12-4; 7 bases are a match to TRBD2. The V segment lost 8 bases and the J segment 0 bases; nucleotides outside the gene matches: 5. CDR3 length equals 14 residues. The CDR3 bases are TGTGCCAGCTCTAAAGCGGGGAGCACAGATACGCAGTATTTT. Its translation: CASSKAGSTDTQYF.